This T cell receptor (beta chain) was profiled in a study of a mutant IDH1 vaccine in newly diagnosed glioma (dated by TCRdb to about 2021). About the investigation overall: Eight vaccinations were administered to patients in weeks 1, 3, 5, 7, 11, 15, 19 and 23, corresponding to visits V03 through V10. Peripheral blood samples were drawn at six visits, namely V03 (baseline), V05, V07, V10, V12 and V13. The approximately 29 treated patients were approximately 62% male and around 40% female, with a mean age of around 40 years. Longitudinal TCRB deep sequencing was performed for roughly 27 treated patients wherever samples were available for exploratory analyses. In the chemotherapy-containing groups, vaccination started alongside temozolomide cycles, whereas in patients who had radiotherapy alone it started 4-6 weeks after radiotherapy. Before enrollment, most patients had been given radiochemotherapy with temozolomide as standard therapy, while the rest had received either radiotherapy alone or temozolomide alone.

Library generation was performed with the immunoSEQ multiplex PCR assay. Rearranged TCR beta chain sequences were amplified using the hsTCRB Kit according to the manufacturer's protocol. Sequencing of TCRB libraries was carried out on an Illumina MiSeq. From the authors' description of their analysis: The kit vendor's proprietary platform handled demultiplexing, trimming and gene mapping. TCRdb's version of the immuneACCESS table is confined to in-frame rearrangements and falls short of the full clone set. An unresolved V gene accounts for under half of the shortfall where checked; the remainder is of unknown origin. V and J calls and clone size are given by that table; D and trimming were obtained from the DNA. A total of about 56,000 clones appear in this sample, more than 75% of them only once. The ten largest clonotypes hold around 1.5% of the sample. The time point label of this sample denotes: week 23, last vaccination. Every vaccine dose consisted of 300 ug of a 20-mer mutant IDH1 peptide in Montanide, administered subcutaneously together with topical imiquimod. Newly diagnosed WHO grade 3 or 4 IDH1-mutant astrocytomas showing loss of nuclear ATRX were present in the donors. The samples were drawn from NOA16, a multicentre, single-arm, open-label phase I trial in Germany that tested a mutant IDH1 peptide vaccine in humans for the first time. Genomic DNA for TCRB sequencing was extracted from EDTA blood using the DNeasy Blood and Tissue Kit.

Between the V and J ends, shortened by 1 base and 7 bases respectively, the junction contains 10 bases. The CDR1 and CDR2 encoded by the germline V gene are SGHAT and FQNNGV. The CDR3 spans 13 residues, from the cysteine through the phenylalanine. The kept DNA is CDR3 alone, 39 bases in frame from the first base. The research as a whole found: PBMC samples for TCRB deep sequencing were selected based on availability. Immune responses induced by the vaccine were seen in approximately 93% of patients across multiple MHC alleles. It was noted by the authors that analyses of patient blood samples could not be reproduced owing to sample limitations. No apparent relationship was observed between pseudoprogression and alterations in the top peripheral T cell clonotypes detected by TCRB sequencing.

About this clone itself: The target of this receptor is not known. There are no base qualities to consult, and no much larger clone falls within one base.

The starting material was PBMCs, obtained from a glioma patient whose treatment included an IDH1 peptide vaccine. This TCR was sampled from a man in his forties with glioma. The V gene is TRBV11-2 and the J gene is TRBJ1-1; no D gene call is confident. CDR3 protein: CASSLAGQIEAFF. In nucleotides, the sequence is TGTGCCAGCAGCTTAGCCGGGCAGATTGAAGCTTTCTTT.